The next 23 T cell receptor beta chains were all read from a single sample in a study of shared clonotypes between healthy human individuals. Sequenced by immunoSEQ multiplex PCR; TCRdb stores in-frame clones only, minus some. The sample shows 1.4 million to 1.5 million clones, approximately 96% of them seen only once. Specimen: naive CD4+ T cells sorted from blood. Noted subset: CD45RA+ positively selected. The receptors here all came from a man aged 30 to 45 in good health.

The chain links TRBV10-3 to TRBJ2-3, with a weak D call TRBD2 (6 bases). V dropped 7 bases and J dropped 0 bases, with 20 bases sitting between them. CDR3 length: 17 residues. Germline V gene sequence: CDR1 ENHRY, CDR2 SYGVKD. CDR3 sequence (DNA): TGTGCCATCACCGAGTCCCCAGCGGGTACCAGCACAGATACGCAGTATTTT. As protein: CAITESPAGTSTDTQYF.

The chain uses TRBV4-1 and TRBJ2-5; D could derive from TRBD1 or TRBD2 (5 bases each). Trimming stripped 2 bases from V and 1 base from J, with 14 bases between. Germline assignment: CDR1 MGHRA and CDR2 YSYEKL. The CDR3 length is 16 residues. The chain's CDR3 is CASSQTGPQPQETQYF. The CDR3 DNA follows: TGCGCCAGCAGCCAAACGGGACCTCAACCCCAAGAGACCCAGTACTTC.

The genes are TRBV5-1 and TRBJ1-5, with D possibly being TRBD1 (6 bases). Per germline, CDR1 SGHRS and CDR2 YFSETQ. The CDR3 loop spans 14 amino acids. V was shortened by 4 bases and J by 5 bases, with 13 bases between the two germline ends. The CDR3 DNA reads as TGCGCCAGCAGCCCGGCGGGGGCCGATCAGCCCCAGCATTTT. Its translation is CASSPAGADQPQHF. The full variable domain, its missing parts supplied by reference TRBV5-1 and TRBJ1-5, is KAGVTQTPRYLIKTRGQQVTLSCSPISGHRSVSWYQQTPGQGLQFLFEYFSETQRNKGNFPGRFSGRQFSNSRSEMNVSTLELGDSALYLCASSPAGADQPQHFGDGTRLSIL.

This rearrangement joins TRBV7-3 to TRBJ2-3; 7 positions agree with TRBD2. The germline gives CDR1 SGHTA, CDR2 FQGTGA. This CDR3 contains 15 residues. Unmatched junction bases numbered 6, after V lost 3 bases and J lost 3 bases. The CDR3 loop is CASSFGGSGTDTQYF. CDR3 coding DNA: TGTGCCAGCAGCTTTGGCGGGAGTGGGACAGATACGCAGTATTTT.

V is TRBV2 and J is TRBJ2-1; D is perhaps TRBD2 (6 bases). This CDR3 is 17 amino acids long. Germline values: CDR1 SNHLY, CDR2 FYNNEI. The ends were cut back, 2 bases at V and 3 bases at J, with 17 bases in the middle. CDR3 sequence reads: CASSERFMGLLYNEQFF. CDR3 DNA sequence: TGTGCCAGCAGTGAAAGGTTCATGGGACTCCTCTACAATGAGCAGTTCTTC.

This chain uses TRBV18 with TRBJ2-7; perhaps TRBD1 as D (6 bases). The ends were cut back, 3 bases at V and 1 base at J, with 16 bases in the middle. The CDR3 length is 16 residues. From germline, CDR1 is KGHSH and CDR2 LQKENI. CDR3 protein: CASSPLPGHGSYEQYF. The DNA of the CDR3 is TGTGCCAGCTCACCCTTACCGGGACATGGGTCCTACGAGCAGTACTTC. Filled out from reference TRBV18 and TRBJ2-7, the complete variable domain reads NAGVMQNPRHLVRRRGQEARLRCSPMKGHSHVYWYRQLPEEGLKFMVYLQKENIIDESGMPKERFSAEFPKEGPSILRIQQVVRGDSAAYFCASSPLPGHGSYEQYFGPGTRLTVT.

The chain has TRBV15 and TRBJ1-1; possible D gene TRBD1, 6 bases. The germline V gene has CDR1 LNHNV and CDR2 YYDKDF (reference sequence). Trimming left V 2 bases short and J 1 base short, with 8 bases between. The CDR3 has 14 amino acids. The CDR3 DNA sequence: TGTGCCACCAGCAGAAACAGGGAGAACACTGAAGCTTTCTTT. Amino acid sequence: CATSRNRENTEAFF. The whole variable domain, filled in from reference TRBV15 and TRBJ1-1, reads DAMVIQNPRYQVTQFGKPVTLSCSQTLNHNVMYWYQQKSSQAPKLLFHYYDKDFNNEADTPDNFQSRRPNTSFCFLDIRSPGLGDTAMYLCATSRNRENTEAFFGQGTRLTVV.

This sequence joins TRBV18 and TRBJ2-3; D may be TRBD1 or TRBD2 (5 bases each). The V gene's germline CDR1 is KGHSH and CDR2 LQKENI. This CDR3 has 16 residues. Deletions cut 1 base from V and 2 bases from J, with 13 bases between. The CDR3 nucleotides are TGTGCCAGCTCACCACAGGGACGGGGTCCCACAGATACGCAGTATTTT. Protein: CASSPQGRGPTDTQYF.

On this clone: At one of its ends the junction is not consistent with the germline gene, which may arise from a read error. The chain carries TRBV18 and TRBJ2-2; 7 bases are a match to TRBD1. Germline V gene data show CDR1 as KGHSH and CDR2 as LQKENI. The CDR3 has 14 residues. The DNA for the CDR3 is TGTGCCAGCTCGCCACAGGGGTCCCCCGGGGAGCTGTTTTTT. It specifies CASSPQGSPGELFF.

The rearrangement uses TRBV7-8 and TRBJ1-3; D call uncertain. Trimming removed 1 base at V and 0 bases at J, with 13 bases between. Germline V gene lookup returns CDR1 SGHVS and CDR2 FQNEAQ. This CDR3 comprises 17 residues. The CDR3 nucleotides read TGTGCCAGCAGCTTAGTGGGTATGTCAAGCTCTGGAAACACCATATATTTT. As protein: CASSLVGMSSSGNTIYF.

This chain links TRBV4-3 with TRBJ2-1; 8 nucleotides match TRBD2. The V gene's germline CDR1 is LGHNA and CDR2 YSLEER. The ends lost 2 bases at V and 5 bases at J; junction bases unmatched: 8. The CDR3 is 16 residues long. This CDR3 is CASSQTGTSKDNEQFF. The CDR3, as DNA: TGCGCCAGCAGCCAAACTGGGACTAGTAAGGACAATGAGCAGTTCTTC.

This clone was seen a single time. The V gene is TRBV18, the J gene TRBJ1-1; D gene ambiguous. V lost 4 bases to trimming and J lost 5 bases, with 17 bases between them. CDR1 KGHSH and CDR2 LQKENI come from the germline V gene. This CDR3 contains 15 residues. The CDR3 DNA reads as TGTGCCAGCTCACATTCGGGCATATCAGTGACTGAAGCTTTCTTT. Residues: CASSHSGISVTEAFF. The complete variable domain, with remaining parts taken from reference TRBV18 and TRBJ1-1, reads NAGVMQNPRHLVRRRGQEARLRCSPMKGHSHVYWYRQLPEEGLKFMVYLQKENIIDESGMPKERFSAEFPKEGPSILRIQQVVRGDSAAYFCASSHSGISVTEAFFGQGTRLTVV.

This chain links TRBV15 with TRBJ2-7, with D unresolved. The CDR3 consists of 14 residues. Per the germline V gene, CDR1 is LNHNV and CDR2 is YYDKDF (reference sequence). Trimming removed 3 bases from V and 1 base from J, with 10 bases in between. In DNA, the CDR3 is TGTGCCACCAGCAGGACACCGGTGTCCTACGAGCAGTACTTC. Translation gives CATSRTPVSYEQYF.

In this sample, this clone turned up once. The chain combines TRBV6-4 with TRBJ2-3; 8 bases are a match to TRBD2. The CDR3 contains 15 residues. Germline V gene data show CDR1 as MRHNA and CDR2 as SNTAGT. V gave up 4 bases and J gave up 2 bases; unmatched junction bases: 5. The CDR3 DNA is TGTGCCAGCAGTGGAACGGGGGGGACCACAGATACGCAGTATTTT. Its protein is CASSGTGGTTDTQYF.

The rearrangement joins TRBV18 to TRBJ1-1; 11 positions match TRBD1. Trimming cost V 3 bases and J 3 bases; bases outside gene matches: 3. CDR3 size: 15 residues. The germline V gene has CDR1 KGHSH and CDR2 LQKENI. The CDR3 DNA sequence: TGTGCCAGCTCACCCGGGACAGGGGGGGACACTGAAGCTTTCTTT. Encoded protein: CASSPGTGGDTEAFF.

The rearrangement joins TRBV6-5 to TRBJ2-1; TRBD2 agrees at 12 bases. This CDR3 is built from 15 residues. The junction had 7 bases not matched to a gene; V was cut back by 5 bases and J by 8 bases. CDR1 is MNHEY and CDR2 is SVGAGI in the germline V gene. The CDR3, as DNA: TGTGCCAGCAGTAGACTAGCGGGAGTTAACGATGAGCAGTTCTTC. Protein sequence: CASSRLAGVNDEQFF.

The chain is built from TRBV11-2 and TRBJ2-7; D assignment may be TRBD1 or TRBD2 (7 bases each). The CDR3 sequence is 14 residues long. Trimming left V 0 bases short and J 3 bases short, with 9 bases between. Germline lookup yields CDR1 SGHAT and CDR2 FQNNGV. The CDR3 DNA follows: TGTGCCAGCAGCTTAGACAGGGGGGGCTACGAGCAGTACTTC. This sequence encodes CASSLDRGGYEQYF. The entire variable domain, with the rest obtained from reference TRBV11-2 and TRBJ2-7, is as follows: EAGVAQSPRYKIIEKRQSVAFWCNPISGHATLYWYQQILGQGPKLLIQFQNNGVVDDSQLPKDRFSAERLKGVDSTLKIQPAKLEDSAVYLCASSLDRGGYEQYFGPGTRLTVT.

About this clone itself: Other DNA sequences of this sample code for an identical CDR3. The chain employs TRBV19 and TRBJ2-7; D call uncertain. Trimming removed 4 bases from V and 3 bases from J, with 7 bases in between. The CDR3 extends over 12 amino acids. Germline V lookup: CDR1 LNHDA, CDR2 SQIVND (reference sequence). This CDR3 reads CASSSKGYEQYF. The CDR3 DNA follows: TGTGCCAGTAGTAGCAAGGGCTACGAGCAGTACTTC. The full variable domain, rest sourced from reference TRBV19 and TRBJ2-7, is DGGITQSPKYLFRKEGQNVTLSCEQNLNHDAMYWYRQDPGQGLRLIYYSQIVNDFQKGDIAEGYSVSREKKESFPLTVTSAQKNPTAFYLCASSSKGYEQYFGPGTRLTVT.

The chain links TRBV11-2 to TRBJ2-7; either TRBD1 or TRBD2 may supply D (5 bases each). The CDR3 is 13 amino acids. The germline gives CDR1 SGHAT, CDR2 FQNNGV. Trimming pared 3 bases from V and 9 bases from J, leaving 15 bases between. CDR3 sequence reads: CASSFTGPGVQYF. The CDR3 DNA reads as TGTGCCAGCAGCTTTACGGGGCCCGGCGTGCAGTACTTC.

Here the CDR3 reads CASRPLAGDGNEQFF. As DNA, the CDR3 is TGTGCCAGCAGACCGCTAGCGGGAGATGGCAATGAGCAGTTCTTC. The chain is built from TRBV6-5 and TRBJ2-1, with 10 bases that match TRBD2. J gave up 6 bases and V 6 bases, and 8 bases lay outside the gene matches. The V gene's germline CDR1 is MNHEY and CDR2 SVGAGI. This CDR3 has 15 residues.

The rearrangement uses TRBV6-1 and TRBJ1-4, with 9 nucleotides matching TRBD1. The germline gives CDR1 MNHNS, CDR2 SASEGT. J was trimmed by 7 bases and V by 2 bases; bases with no gene match: 5. The CDR3 runs to 15 residues. CDR3 protein: CASSESTGGGEKLFF. The CDR3 region has the DNA TGTGCCAGCAGTGAATCAACAGGGGGCGGTGAAAAACTGTTTTTT.

The rearrangement uses TRBV19 and TRBJ2-1, with D tentatively TRBD2 (6 bases). Trimming stripped 4 bases from V and 3 bases from J, with 10 bases between. The length of the CDR3 is 14 residues. CDR1 and CDR2 from the germline V gene are LNHDA and SQIVND (reference sequence). CDR3 region: CASSTTGSYNEQFF. In DNA, the CDR3 is TGTGCCAGTAGTACGACCGGGAGCTACAATGAGCAGTTCTTC.

V and J are TRBV6-5 and TRBJ2-4; TRBD1 matches 10 bases. The CDR3 totals 16 residues. Germline CDR1 reads MNHEY; CDR2 reads SVGAGI. The junction had 6 bases not matched to a gene; V was cut back by 3 bases and J by 4 bases. DNA of the CDR3: TGTGCCAGCAGTTATTTCGGACAGGGGGTAAAAAACATTCAGTACTTC. Protein sequence: CASSYFGQGVKNIQYF.